The clone carrying this T cell receptor (beta chain) was seen a single time. The antigen is not known. The data were obtained in a study of cytomegalovirus exposure and HLA in healthy donors. V shed 7 bases, J shed 4 bases, and the junction held 11 bases outside the gene matches. Germline CDR1 SNHLY, CDR2 FYNNEI. This CDR3 is built from 16 residues. General study points: Among TCR sequences, most were rare, though some public TCRs appeared in many donors. There was a cluster of highly shared sequence variants that was likely a sequencing artifact. For presence/absence analyses, sequencing depth was assumed to be roughly uniform across donors.

The PCR contained 60 Vbeta and 13 Jbeta primers. This table comes from immunoSEQ multiplex PCR, and its TCRdb copy is limited to in-frame clones, with some not included. The sample lists some 170,000 clones, around 80% occurring once. Healthy individuals who donated bone marrow served as the donors. The gene calls are TRBV2 and TRBJ2-1, with 9 bases matching TRBD1. This receptor was identified in a girl aged 5-17 years in good health and CMV-seropositive. Source material: PBMCs. For the CDR3, the DNA is TGTGCCAGCATTAAAGGGGGGGACAGGGTTTACAATGAGCAGTTCTTC. This codes for CASIKGGDRVYNEQFF.